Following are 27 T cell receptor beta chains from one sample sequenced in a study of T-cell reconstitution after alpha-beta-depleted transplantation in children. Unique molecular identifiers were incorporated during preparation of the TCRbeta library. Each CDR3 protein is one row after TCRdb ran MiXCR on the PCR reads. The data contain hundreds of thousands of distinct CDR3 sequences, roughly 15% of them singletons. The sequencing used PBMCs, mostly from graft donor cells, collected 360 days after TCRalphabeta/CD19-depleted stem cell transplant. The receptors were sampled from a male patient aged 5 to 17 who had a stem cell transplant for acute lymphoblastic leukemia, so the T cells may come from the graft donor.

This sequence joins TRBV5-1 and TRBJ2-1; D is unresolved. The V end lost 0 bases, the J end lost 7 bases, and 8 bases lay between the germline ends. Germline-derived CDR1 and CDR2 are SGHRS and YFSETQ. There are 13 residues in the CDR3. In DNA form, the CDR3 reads TGCGCCAGCAGCTTGGAAGGCTGGAATGAGCAGTTCTTC. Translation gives CASSLEGWNEQFF.

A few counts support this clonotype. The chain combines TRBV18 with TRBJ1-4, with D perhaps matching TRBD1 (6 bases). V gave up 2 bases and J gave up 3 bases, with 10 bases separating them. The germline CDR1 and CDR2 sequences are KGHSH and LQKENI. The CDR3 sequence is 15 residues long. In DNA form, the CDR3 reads TGTGCCAGCTCACCAAACAGGGCCGCTAATGAAAAACTGTTTTTT. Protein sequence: CASSPNRAANEKLFF.

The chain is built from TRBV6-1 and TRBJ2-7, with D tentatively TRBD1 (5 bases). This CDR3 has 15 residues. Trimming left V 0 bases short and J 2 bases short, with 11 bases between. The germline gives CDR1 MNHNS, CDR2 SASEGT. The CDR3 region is CASSEALTAAYEQYF. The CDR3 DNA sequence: TGTGCCAGCAGTGAAGCGCTGACAGCAGCCTACGAGCAGTACTTC.

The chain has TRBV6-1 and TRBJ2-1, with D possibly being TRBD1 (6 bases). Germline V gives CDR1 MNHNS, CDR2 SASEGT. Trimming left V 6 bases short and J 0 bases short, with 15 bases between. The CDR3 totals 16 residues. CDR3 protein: CASSPGQFGSYNEQFF. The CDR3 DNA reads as TGTGCCAGCAGCCCCGGACAGTTCGGCTCCTACAATGAGCAGTTCTTC.

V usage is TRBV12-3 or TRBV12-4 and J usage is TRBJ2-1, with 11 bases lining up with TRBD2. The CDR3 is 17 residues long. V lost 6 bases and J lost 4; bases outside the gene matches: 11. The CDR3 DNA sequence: TGTGCCAGCAGCCTGACTAGCGGGACCTTCCCATACAATGAGCAGTTCTTC. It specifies CASSLTSGTFPYNEQFF.

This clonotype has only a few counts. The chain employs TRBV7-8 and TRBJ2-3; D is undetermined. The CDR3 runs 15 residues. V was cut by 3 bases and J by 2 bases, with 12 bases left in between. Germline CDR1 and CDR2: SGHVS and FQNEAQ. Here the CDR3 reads CASSLDGQDTDTQYF. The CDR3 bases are TGTGCCAGCAGCTTGGATGGTCAAGACACAGATACGCAGTATTTT.

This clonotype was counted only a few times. The CDR3 protein is CASSFGGANIQYF. DNA of the CDR3: TGTGCCAGCAGTTTCGGCGGGGCAAACATTCAGTACTTC. This chain joins TRBV12-3 or TRBV12-4 and TRBJ2-4; possibly TRBD2 for D (6 bases). V lost 3 bases to trimming and J lost 6 bases, with 9 bases between them. The CDR3 runs to 13 residues.

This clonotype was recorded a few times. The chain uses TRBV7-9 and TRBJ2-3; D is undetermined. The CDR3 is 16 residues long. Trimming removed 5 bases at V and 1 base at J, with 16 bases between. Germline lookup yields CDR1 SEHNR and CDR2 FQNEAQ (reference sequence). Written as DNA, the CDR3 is TGTGCCAGCAGCCCCCGACAACTCCGGGGCACAGATACGCAGTATTTT. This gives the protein CASSPRQLRGTDTQYF. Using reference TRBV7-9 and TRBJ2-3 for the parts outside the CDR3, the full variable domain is DTGVSQNPRHKITKRGQNVTFRCDPISEHNRLYWYRQTLGQGPEFLTYFQNEAQLEKSRLLSDRFSAERPKGSFSTLEIQRTEQGDSAMYLCASSPRQLRGTDTQYFGPGTRLTVL.

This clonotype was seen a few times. The CDR3, as DNA: TGTGCCATCATGTGGGGGAGTGAGCAGTACTTC. Protein sequence: CAIMWGSEQYF. The chain uses TRBV10-3 and TRBJ2-7, with D perhaps matching TRBD1 or TRBD2 (5 bases each). The CDR3 has 11 residues. Germline V lookup: CDR1 ENHRY, CDR2 SYGVKD. V lost 7 bases and J lost 7, with 11 bases in between.

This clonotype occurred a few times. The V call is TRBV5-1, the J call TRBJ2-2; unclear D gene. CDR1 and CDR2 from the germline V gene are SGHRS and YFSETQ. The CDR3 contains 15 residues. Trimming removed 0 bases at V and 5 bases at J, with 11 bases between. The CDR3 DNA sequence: TGCGCCAGCAGCTTGGGGCAGAGAGCGACCGGGGAGCTGTTTTTT. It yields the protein CASSLGQRATGELFF.

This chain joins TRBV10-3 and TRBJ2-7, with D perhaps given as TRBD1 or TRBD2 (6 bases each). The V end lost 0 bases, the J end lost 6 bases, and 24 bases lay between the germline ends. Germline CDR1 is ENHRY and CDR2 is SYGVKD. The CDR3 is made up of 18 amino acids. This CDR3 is CAISESTLGGLGAGEQYF. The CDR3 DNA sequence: TGTGCCATCAGTGAGTCGACTCTCGGGGGATTGGGGGCGGGCGAGCAGTACTTC.

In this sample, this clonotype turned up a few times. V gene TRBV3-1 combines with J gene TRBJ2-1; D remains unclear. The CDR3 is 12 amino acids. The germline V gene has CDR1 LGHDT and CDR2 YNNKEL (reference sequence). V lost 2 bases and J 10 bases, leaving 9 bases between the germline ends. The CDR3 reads CASSQTFSEQFF. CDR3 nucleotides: TGTGCCAGCAGCCAAACATTTAGCGAGCAGTTCTTC.

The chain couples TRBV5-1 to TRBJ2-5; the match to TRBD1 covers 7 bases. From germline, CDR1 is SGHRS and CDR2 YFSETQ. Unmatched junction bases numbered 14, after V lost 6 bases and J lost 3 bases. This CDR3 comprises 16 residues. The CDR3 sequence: CASNKYRGWSEETQYF. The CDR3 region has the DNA TGCGCCAGCAACAAATACAGGGGTTGGTCTGAAGAGACCCAGTACTTC. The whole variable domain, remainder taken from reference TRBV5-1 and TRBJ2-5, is KAGVTQTPRYLIKTRGQQVTLSCSPISGHRSVSWYQQTPGQGLQFLFEYFSETQRNKGNFPGRFSGRQFSNSRSEMNVSTLELGDSALYLCASNKYRGWSEETQYFGPGTRLLVL.

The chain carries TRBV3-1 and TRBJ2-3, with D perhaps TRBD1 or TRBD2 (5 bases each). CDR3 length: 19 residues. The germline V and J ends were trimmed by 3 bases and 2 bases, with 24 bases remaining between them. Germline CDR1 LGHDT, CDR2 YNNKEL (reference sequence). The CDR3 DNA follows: TGTGCCAGCAGCCACTCGCTAGGGGTGGCGGAGGTAAACACAGATACGCAGTATTTT. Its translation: CASSHSLGVAEVNTDTQYF.

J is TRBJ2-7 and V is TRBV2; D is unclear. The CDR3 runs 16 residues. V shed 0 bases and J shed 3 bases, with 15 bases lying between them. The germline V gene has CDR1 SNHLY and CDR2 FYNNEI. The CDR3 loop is CASSEARRRFYYEQYF. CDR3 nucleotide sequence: TGTGCCAGCAGTGAAGCGCGGCGGCGGTTCTACTACGAGCAGTACTTC.

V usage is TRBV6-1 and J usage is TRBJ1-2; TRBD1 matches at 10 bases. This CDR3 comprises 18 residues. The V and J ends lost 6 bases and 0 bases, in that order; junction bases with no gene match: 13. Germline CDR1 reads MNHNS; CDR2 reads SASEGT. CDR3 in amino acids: CASRPVGTGAGANYGYTF. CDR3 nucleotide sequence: TGTGCCAGCAGGCCTGTGGGGACAGGGGCTGGAGCTAACTATGGCTACACCTTC.

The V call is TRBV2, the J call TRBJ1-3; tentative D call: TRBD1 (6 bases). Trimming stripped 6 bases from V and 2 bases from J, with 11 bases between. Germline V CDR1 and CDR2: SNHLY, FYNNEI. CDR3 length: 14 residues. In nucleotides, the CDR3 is TGTGCCAGCAGACAGGGTCCCACTGGAAACACCATATATTTT. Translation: CASRQGPTGNTIYF. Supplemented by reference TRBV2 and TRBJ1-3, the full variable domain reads EPEVTQTPSHQVTQMGQEVILRCVPISNHLYFYWYRQILGQKVEFLVSFYNNEISEKSEIFDDQFSVERPDGSNFTLKIRSTKLEDSAMYFCASRQGPTGNTIYFGEGSWLTVV.

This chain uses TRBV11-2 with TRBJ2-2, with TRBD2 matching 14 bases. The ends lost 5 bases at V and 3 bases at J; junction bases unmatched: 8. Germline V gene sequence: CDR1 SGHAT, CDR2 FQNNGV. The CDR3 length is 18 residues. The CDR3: CASSPRLAGGPDTGELFF. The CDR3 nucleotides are TGTGCCAGCAGCCCGAGACTAGCGGGAGGGCCGGACACCGGGGAGCTGTTTTTT.

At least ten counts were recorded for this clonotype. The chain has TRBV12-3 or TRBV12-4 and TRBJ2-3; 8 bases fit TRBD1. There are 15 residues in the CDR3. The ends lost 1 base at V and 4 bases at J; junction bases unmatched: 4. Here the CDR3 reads CASSLGQGAPDTQYF. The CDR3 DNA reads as TGTGCCAGCAGTTTAGGTCAGGGGGCCCCAGATACGCAGTATTTT.

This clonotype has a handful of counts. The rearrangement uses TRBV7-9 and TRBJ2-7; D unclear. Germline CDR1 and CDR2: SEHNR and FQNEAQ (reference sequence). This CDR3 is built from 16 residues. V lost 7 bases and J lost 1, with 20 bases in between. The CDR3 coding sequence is TGTGCCAGCACAGGCTTCGACGTCTCGCTTTCCTACGAGCAGTACTTC. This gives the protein CASTGFDVSLSYEQYF.

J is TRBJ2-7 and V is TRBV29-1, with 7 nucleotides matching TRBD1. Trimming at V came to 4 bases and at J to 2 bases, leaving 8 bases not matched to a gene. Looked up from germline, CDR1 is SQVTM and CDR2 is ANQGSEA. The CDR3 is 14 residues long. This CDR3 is CSVVFRDRAYEQYF. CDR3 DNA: TGCAGCGTTGTTTTCCGGGACAGAGCCTACGAGCAGTACTTC.

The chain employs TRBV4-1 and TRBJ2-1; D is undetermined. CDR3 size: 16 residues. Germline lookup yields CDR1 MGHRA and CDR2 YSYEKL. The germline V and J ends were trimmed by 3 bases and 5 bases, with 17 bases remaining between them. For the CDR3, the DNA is TGCGCCAGCAGCCACGAACGATTGGTACCGGACAATGAGCAGTTCTTC. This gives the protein CASSHERLVPDNEQFF.

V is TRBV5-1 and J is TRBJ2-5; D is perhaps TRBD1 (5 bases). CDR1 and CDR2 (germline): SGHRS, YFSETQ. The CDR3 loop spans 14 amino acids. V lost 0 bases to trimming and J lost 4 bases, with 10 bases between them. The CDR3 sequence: CASSLVWQGETQYF. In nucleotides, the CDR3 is TGCGCCAGCAGCTTGGTTTGGCAGGGAGAGACCCAGTACTTC.

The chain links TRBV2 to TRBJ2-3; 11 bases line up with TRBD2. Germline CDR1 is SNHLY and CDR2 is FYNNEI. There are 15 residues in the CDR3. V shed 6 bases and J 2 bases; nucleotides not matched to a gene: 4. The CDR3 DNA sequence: TGTGCCAGCAGGAGGGGACTAGCGGACACAGATACGCAGTATTTT. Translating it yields CASRRGLADTDTQYF. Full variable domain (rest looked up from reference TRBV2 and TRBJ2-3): EPEVTQTPSHQVTQMGQEVILRCVPISNHLYFYWYRQILGQKVEFLVSFYNNEISEKSEIFDDQFSVERPDGSNFTLKIRSTKLEDSAMYFCASRRGLADTDTQYFGPGTRLTVL.

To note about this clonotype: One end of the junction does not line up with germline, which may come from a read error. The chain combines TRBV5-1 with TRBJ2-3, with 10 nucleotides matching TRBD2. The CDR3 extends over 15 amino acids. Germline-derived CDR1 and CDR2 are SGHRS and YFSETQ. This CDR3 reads CANSLRLAGVDTQYF. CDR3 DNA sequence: TGCGCCAACAGCTTGAGGCTAGCGGGAGTGGATACGCAGTATTTT.

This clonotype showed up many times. This CDR3 reads CSARQSGIYEQYF. In DNA, the CDR3 is TGCAGTGCAAGACAGTCGGGGATCTACGAGCAGTACTTC. The rearrangement links TRBV20-1 to TRBJ2-7; either TRBD1 or TRBD2 may supply D (5 bases each). This CDR3 has 13 amino acids. V lost 6 bases to trimming and J lost 3 bases, with 15 bases between them. The germline CDR1 and CDR2 sequences are DFQATT and SNEGSKA (reference sequence).

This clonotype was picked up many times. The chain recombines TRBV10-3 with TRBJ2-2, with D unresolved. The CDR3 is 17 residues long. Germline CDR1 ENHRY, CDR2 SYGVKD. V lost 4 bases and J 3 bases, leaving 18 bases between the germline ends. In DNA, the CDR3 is TGTGCCATCAGTGGGTCCGTGATTCTAGTCGACACCGGGGAGCTGTTTTTT. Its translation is CAISGSVILVDTGELFF.